This T cell receptor (beta chain) was obtained from a study of T cells in Graves' hyperthyroidism and ophthalmopathy. Study-level background: Initial diagnosis, before any treatment, was when peripheral blood was collected.

V lost 1 base to trimming and J lost 5 bases, with 15 bases between them. The CDR3 runs to 16 residues. The germline gives CDR1 SGHVS, CDR2 FNYEAQ. This clonotype was seen only once. Its antigen is still unknown. What was amplified from RNA transcripts were TCR beta CDR3 regions. Primed by the HTBI set, a first-round RT-PCR was run on the TCR CDR3. TCRdb independently ran MiXCR on the multiplex PCR reads; one entry per CDR3 protein. Of 600,000 to 850,000 distinct CDR3 sequences listed, around 19% are singletons. General study findings and limits: Blood also carried most thyroid clonotypes expanded above 0.001.

The blood sample predates any ophthalmopathy symptoms, coming from first hyperthyroidism diagnosis. Material for sequencing was blood. The chain couples TRBV7-6 to TRBJ1-5; D is perhaps TRBD1 (5 bases). The receptor was isolated from a woman aged 45-59 years with Graves' hyperthyroidism that later progressed to Graves' ophthalmopathy. The CDR3 sequence is CASSLVGGLRDQPQHF. The CDR3 region has the DNA TGTGCCAGCAGCTTAGTGGGGGGACTGCGGGATCAGCCCCAGCATTTT.